These 31 T cell receptor beta chains share one sample of origin, sequenced in a study of blood T cell repertoires in COVID-19 (dated by TCRdb to 2020 to 2021). Libraries came from the immunoSEQ multiplex PCR assay. TCRdb mirrors the immuneACCESS table, restricted to in-frame sequences. Some clones are absent from its copies; in checked studies, under half trace to an unresolved V gene, and the reason for the others is unknown. The table for this sample lists some 140,000 clones; 78% of them were counted only once. The top ten constitute approximately 1.8% of the sample. Sequenced input: peripheral blood. All receptors derive from a man aged 80 or over with acute or convalescent COVID-19.

The V call is TRBV6-1, the J call TRBJ2-7; TRBD1 is a possible D gene (6 bases). Trimming removed 1 base from V and 1 base from J, with 14 bases in between. The CDR3 spans 16 residues. Germline V CDR1 and CDR2: MNHNS, SASEGT. The CDR3 sequence is CASSEVWIRGSYEQYV. The CDR3 DNA is TGTGCCAGCAGTGAAGTTTGGATCAGGGGTTCCTACGAGCAGTACGTC.

This clone was counted a single time. The rearrangement links TRBV9 to TRBJ2-3, with 14 bases that match TRBD2. Per the germline V gene, CDR1 is SGDLS and CDR2 is YYNGEE. Trimming took 4 bases from V and 4 from J; bases not matched to a gene: 2. The CDR3 is 15 residues long. CDR3 sequence (DNA): TGTGCCAGCAGCTCGGGACTAGCGGGGGCAGATACGCAGTATTTT. Amino acids: CASSSGLAGADTQYF.

The chain has TRBV4-2 and TRBJ2-5; maybe TRBD1 (5 bases). CDR1 is LGHNA and CDR2 is YNFKEQ in the germline V gene. Trimming took 5 bases from V and 1 from J, leaving 8 bases between them. There are 13 residues in the CDR3. The CDR3 reads CASSKGIQETQYF. The CDR3 DNA reads TGTGCCAGCAGCAAGGGGATCCAAGAGACCCAGTACTTC.

The chain employs TRBV5-1 and TRBJ1-2; possible D gene TRBD1, 6 bases. The CDR3 covers 18 residues. CDR1 and CDR2 from the germline V gene are SGHRS and YFSETQ. V was clipped by 3 bases and J by 10 bases, with 31 bases between them. The CDR3 region has the DNA TGCGCCAGCAGCTCCGTACAGGGCAGGTCAGGACCTCGGGTATACTACACCTTC. This translates into CASSSVQGRSGPRVYYTF.

The J gene is TRBJ1-2, the V gene TRBV18; TRBD1 aligns across 10 bases. This CDR3 contains 15 residues. From germline, CDR1 is KGHSH and CDR2 LQKENI. J gave up 5 bases and V 3 bases, and 6 bases lay outside the gene matches. CDR3 protein: CASSPRDRGEYGYTF. The DNA of the CDR3 is TGTGCCAGCTCACCTCGGGACAGGGGTGAATATGGCTACACCTTC. Full variable domain (rest looked up from reference TRBV18 and TRBJ1-2): NAGVMQNPRHLVRRRGQEARLRCSPMKGHSHVYWYRQLPEEGLKFMVYLQKENIIDESGMPKERFSAEFPKEGPSILRIQQVVRGDSAAYFCASSPRDRGEYGYTFGSGTRLTVV.

The V call is TRBV28, the J call TRBJ1-5; D gene ambiguous. In germline, CDR1 is MDHEN, CDR2 SYDVKM. The CDR3 sequence is 16 residues long. Trimming removed 3 bases at V and 0 bases at J, with 12 bases between. In nucleotides, the CDR3 is TGTGCCAGCAGTTTGGCATATCCATATAGCAATCAGCCCCAGCATTTT. This gives the protein CASSLAYPYSNQPQHF.

The rearrangement links TRBV5-1 to TRBJ2-1, with TRBD1 identical over 7 bases. Germline V gives CDR1 SGHRS, CDR2 YFSETQ. J lost 2 bases, V lost 1 base, and 12 bases had no gene match. The CDR3 has 18 residues. The CDR3 bases are TGCGCCAGCAGCTTGCCCCGTACAGGGGCGAGCCCCTACAATGAGCAGTTCTTC. Encoded protein: CASSLPRTGASPYNEQFF.

Ten or more counts support this clone. This rearrangement joins TRBV6-1 to TRBJ1-2; perhaps TRBD1 as D (5 bases). Deletions cut 3 bases from V and 6 bases from J, with 17 bases between. Germline CDR1 is MNHNS and CDR2 is SASEGT. The CDR3 sequence is 15 residues long. CDR3 sequence (DNA): TGTGCCAGCAGTGAGGCTTCGCGGGGGGTGGATGGCTACACCTTC. Residues: CASSEASRGVDGYTF.

This chain connects TRBV5-1 to TRBJ2-6, with 13 bases identical to TRBD2. The CDR3 has 18 amino acids. Losses at the gene ends were 4 bases for V and 4 bases for J; bases not matched to a gene: 8. CDR1 and CDR2 from the germline V gene are SGHRS and YFSETQ. The CDR3 loop reads CASSLTGLAGAGANVLTF. As DNA, the CDR3 is TGCGCCAGCAGCCTCACCGGACTAGCGGGGGCCGGGGCCAACGTCCTGACTTTC.

CDR3 sequence reads: CASSPAAGTDTQYF. The DNA for the CDR3 is TGTGCCAGCTCACCGGCCGCGGGAACAGATACGCAGTATTTT. The chain uses TRBV18 and TRBJ2-3, with TRBD2 as a possible D gene (6 bases). V gave up 3 bases and J gave up 3 bases, with 10 bases separating them. Germline CDR1 KGHSH, CDR2 LQKENI. The CDR3 runs to 14 residues. The complete variable domain, with remaining parts taken from reference TRBV18 and TRBJ2-3, reads NAGVMQNPRHLVRRRGQEARLRCSPMKGHSHVYWYRQLPEEGLKFMVYLQKENIIDESGMPKERFSAEFPKEGPSILRIQQVVRGDSAAYFCASSPAAGTDTQYFGPGTRLTVL.

This clone appeared once. The chain joins TRBV5-6 to TRBJ2-7, with TRBD2 as a possible D gene (6 bases). The CDR3 loop spans 13 amino acids. The germline gives CDR1 SGHDT, CDR2 YYEEEE. The V end lost 7 bases, the J end lost 7 bases, and 18 bases lay between the germline ends. CDR3 in amino acids: CASGSGQGREQYV. CDR3 coding DNA: TGTGCCAGCGGGAGCGGGCAGGGCAGAGAGCAGTACGTC.

The chain recombines TRBV2 with TRBJ2-2; D is undetermined. This CDR3 comprises 15 residues. Germline V CDR1 and CDR2: SNHLY, FYNNEI. Trimming shortened V by 6 bases and J by 4 bases, and 15 bases separated the two germline ends. CDR3 nucleotides: TGTGCCAGCAGGGAATACGACATTTCCACCGGGGAGCTGTTTTTT. Translation gives CASREYDISTGELFF.

The CDR3 DNA reads as TGCGCCAGCAGCGATACAGGGGTTGGAGCCAAAAACATTCAGTACTTC. Encoded protein: CASSDTGVGAKNIQYF. The rearrangement links TRBV5-1 to TRBJ2-4, with TRBD1 matching 7 bases. This CDR3 spans 16 amino acids. The germline V gene has CDR1 SGHRS and CDR2 YFSETQ. The V segment lost 4 bases and the J segment 0 bases; nucleotides outside the gene matches: 7. The variable domain in full, completed from reference TRBV5-1 and TRBJ2-4, reads KAGVTQTPRYLIKTRGQQVTLSCSPISGHRSVSWYQQTPGQGLQFLFEYFSETQRNKGNFPGRFSGRQFSNSRSEMNVSTLELGDSALYLCASSDTGVGAKNIQYFGAGTRLSVL.

The gene calls are TRBV7-3 and TRBJ2-1; D possibly corresponds to TRBD1 (5 bases). V lost 6 bases and J lost 0, with 6 bases in between. The CDR3 is 13 residues long. From germline, CDR1 is SGHTA and CDR2 FQGTGA. This CDR3 reads CASSRGSYNEQFF. In nucleotides, the CDR3 is TGTGCCAGCAGTAGGGGCTCCTACAATGAGCAGTTCTTC.

The V gene is TRBV6-2 or TRBV6-3, the J gene TRBJ2-3; 8 bases agree with TRBD2. After removal of 0 bases from V and 6 bases from J, the junction contained 5 bases not matched to a gene. The germline CDR1 and CDR2 sequences are MNHEY and SVGEGT. The CDR3 sequence is 15 residues long. CDR3: CASSYSRVAGDTQYF. CDR3 in DNA: TGTGCCAGCAGTTACTCGAGAGTAGCGGGGGATACGCAGTATTTT.

This clone was detected a few times. The chain employs TRBV6-5 and TRBJ1-2; perhaps TRBD1 as D (5 bases). Trimming pared 2 bases from V and 5 bases from J, leaving 12 bases between. Germline lookup yields CDR1 MNHEY and CDR2 SVGAGI. The CDR3 is 14 residues long. For the CDR3, the DNA is TGTGCCAGCAGTTACCAGGTCGGACAATATGGCTACACCTTC. The encoded protein is CASSYQVGQYGYTF.

The V gene is TRBV15, the J gene TRBJ2-3, with 15 nucleotides matching TRBD2. The ends lost 2 bases at V and 5 bases at J; junction bases unmatched: 5. The CDR3 totals 17 residues. Germline V gene data show CDR1 as LNHNV and CDR2 as YYDKDF (reference sequence). The CDR3 here is CATSRPWTSGGVDTQYF. The CDR3, as DNA: TGTGCCACCAGCAGACCTTGGACTAGCGGGGGGGTAGATACGCAGTATTTT.

The rearrangement uses TRBV5-8 and TRBJ1-2; D uncertain. V was shortened by 2 bases and J by 4 bases, with 6 bases between the two germline ends. Germline CDR1 and CDR2: SGHTS and YDEGEE. CDR3 size: 12 residues. CDR3 nucleotide sequence: TGTGCCAGCAGCTTATCAGGCTATGGCTACACCTTC. Encoded protein: CASSLSGYGYTF.

The chain has TRBV29-1 and TRBJ1-4, with D possibly being TRBD1 (6 bases). Germline loops: CDR1 SQVTM, CDR2 ANQGSEA. V dropped 4 bases and J dropped 7 bases, with 16 bases sitting between them. This CDR3 is built from 14 residues. CDR3 protein: CSVVDRTISEKLFF. The CDR3 DNA is TGCAGCGTTGTTGACAGGACGATTAGTGAAAAACTGTTTTTT.

This clone was counted a few times. The chain links TRBV6-1 to TRBJ2-3; D perhaps matches TRBD2 (6 bases). This CDR3 has 16 residues. The germline V gene encodes CDR1 MNHNS and CDR2 SASEGT. V lost 4 bases, J lost 2 bases, and 16 bases lay in between. This chain's CDR3 is CASSGATSRPTDTQYF. For the CDR3, the DNA is TGTGCCAGCAGTGGCGCGACTAGTAGGCCCACAGATACGCAGTATTTT.

This clone was observed a few times. This chain links TRBV7-9 with TRBJ1-2; the match to TRBD1 covers 7 bases. Germline CDR1 SEHNR, CDR2 FQNEAQ (reference sequence). Trimming removed 4 bases from V and 2 bases from J; junction bases left unmatched: 4. The CDR3 totals 14 residues. DNA of the CDR3: TGTGCCAGCAGCTCGGCAGGGGGGAACTATGGCTACACCTTC. It is translated as CASSSAGGNYGYTF.

The sample holds one count of this clone. The rearrangement joins TRBV24-1 to TRBJ2-7; D possibly corresponds to TRBD1 (5 bases). This CDR3 region has 14 residues. V was clipped by 3 bases and J by 2 bases, with 10 bases between them. Germline assignment: CDR1 KGHDR and CDR2 SFDVKD. DNA for the CDR3: TGTGCCACCAGTGATGAACAGGAACCCTACGAGCAGTACGTC. Its translation is CATSDEQEPYEQYV.

This rearrangement joins TRBV5-5 to TRBJ1-1, with D hard to call. The germline V gene has CDR1 SGHKS and CDR2 YYEKEE (reference sequence). Trimming stripped 0 bases from V and 1 base from J, with 10 bases between. This CDR3 region has 15 residues. This CDR3 is CASSLAVRRNTEAFF. CDR3 nucleotide sequence: TGTGCCAGCAGCTTGGCCGTACGTAGGAACACTGAAGCTTTCTTT.

V is TRBV5-5 and J is TRBJ2-2, with a possible D match to TRBD1 (6 bases). Germline CDR1 and CDR2: SGHKS and YYEKEE (reference sequence). V lost 4 bases and J 0 bases, leaving 16 bases between the germline ends. The CDR3 sequence is 17 residues long. CDR3 DNA: TGTGCCAGCAGCGTGCAGGGGTCCGGGGCGAACACCGGGGAGCTGTTTTTT. Protein: CASSVQGSGANTGELFF.

J is TRBJ2-5 and V is TRBV4-3, with a possible D match to TRBD1 (5 bases). The germline gives CDR1 LGHNA, CDR2 YSLEER. The CDR3 totals 15 residues. Trimming left V 0 bases short and J 6 bases short, with 14 bases between. CDR3 protein: CASSQDPGHPQTQYF. In DNA, the CDR3 is TGCGCCAGCAGCCAAGATCCCGGACACCCCCAGACCCAGTACTTC.

The chain combines TRBV7-9 with TRBJ2-7; 7 bases align to TRBD1. After removal of 0 bases from V and 7 bases from J, the junction contained 9 bases not matched to a gene. Per germline, CDR1 SEHNR and CDR2 FQNEAQ (reference sequence). The CDR3 sequence is 15 residues long. CDR3 amino acids: CASSLALGQDWEQYF. The CDR3 DNA follows: TGTGCCAGCAGCTTAGCGCTAGGACAGGACTGGGAGCAGTACTTC. Filled out from reference TRBV7-9 and TRBJ2-7, the complete variable domain reads DTGVSQNPRHKITKRGQNVTFRCDPISEHNRLYWYRQTLGQGPEFLTYFQNEAQLEKSRLLSDRFSAERPKGSFSTLEIQRTEQGDSAMYLCASSLALGQDWEQYFGPGTRLTVT.

Only a few counts were recorded for this clone. The chain couples TRBV2 to TRBJ1-1; possibly TRBD1 for D (5 bases). V dropped 7 bases and J dropped 5 bases, with 8 bases sitting between them. The CDR3 extends over 11 amino acids. CDR1 is SNHLY, CDR2 FYNNEI, per germline. As DNA, the CDR3 is TGTGCCAGCAATCCAGGGACTGAAGCTTTCTTT. Its protein is CASNPGTEAFF.

The chain is built from TRBV3-1 (or the pseudogene TRBV3-2) and TRBJ2-1; 10 bases are a match to TRBD2. The junction had 3 bases not matched to a gene; V was cut back by 5 bases and J by 2 bases. The CDR3 runs to 15 residues. CDR1 is LGHDT, CDR2 YNNKEL, per germline (reference sequence). The CDR3 DNA reads as TGTGCCAGCAGCTTACTAGCGGGGACCTACAATGAGCAGTTCTTC. This sequence encodes CASSLLAGTYNEQFF.

V gene TRBV30 combines with J gene TRBJ2-5; D is perhaps TRBD2 (5 bases). V shed 2 bases and J shed 3 bases, with 10 bases lying between them. Germline V gene sequence: CDR1 GTSNPN, CDR2 SVGIG (reference sequence). This CDR3 is built from 13 residues. The DNA for the CDR3 is TGTGCCTGGAGTAGGACTGCGGAAGAGACCCAGTACTTC. It specifies CAWSRTAEETQYF.

J is TRBJ1-2 and V is TRBV13; D remains ambiguous. The CDR3 loop spans 16 amino acids. Germline V gives CDR1 PRHDT, CDR2 FYEKMQ (reference sequence). The ends were cut back, 5 bases at V and 3 bases at J, with 19 bases in the middle. The CDR3 loop reads CASSRLAGSSHYGYTF. CDR3 coding DNA: TGTGCCAGCAGCCGACTTGCGGGCAGCTCACACTATGGCTACACCTTC.

The V gene is TRBV7-6, the J gene TRBJ1-2; 8 nucleotides line up with TRBD1. Trimming took 5 bases from V and 2 from J; bases not matched to a gene: 7. This CDR3 has 15 amino acids. Germline V gene lookup returns CDR1 SGHVS and CDR2 FNYEAQ. CDR3 loop: CASSPLAGGNYGYTF. The DNA of the CDR3 is TGTGCCAGCAGCCCTCTGGCAGGGGGCAACTATGGCTACACCTTC. Looking up the rest from reference TRBV7-6 and TRBJ1-2 gives the full variable domain: GAGVSQSPRYKVTKRGQDVALRCDPISGHVSLYWYRQALGQGPEFLTYFNYEAQQDKSGLPNDRFSAERPEGSISTLTIQRTEQRDSAMYRCASSPLAGGNYGYTFGSGTRLTVV.